This T cell receptor (beta chain) was found in a study of blood T cell repertoires in COVID-19. The overall study: Samples of COVID-19 (acute and convalescent) were obtained from the United States, Italy and Spain.

The germline CDR1 and CDR2 sequences are MNHEY and SMNVEV (reference sequence). V was clipped by 5 bases and J by 0 bases; unmatched bases: 10. The CDR3 consists of 16 residues. Authors' processing steps: Counts of nucleated cells, estimated from reference gene primer amplification, were obtained. Sequenced by immunoSEQ multiplex PCR; TCRdb stores in-frame clones only, minus some. D and trimming come from the DNA, and the V and J calls and clone size come from that table. The sample has more than 20,000 clones, approximately 85% seen once. The chain combines TRBV27 with TRBJ2-7, with TRBD1 matching over 7 bases. The sequenced material came from peripheral blood. The source of this sequence is a human donor with active COVID-19. The donor label of this sample is uncertain. CDR3 loop: CASSPGTARSSYEQYF. CDR3 bases: TGTGCCAGCAGTCCCGGGACAGCGAGGAGCTCCTACGAGCAGTACTTC.